This T cell receptor beta chain came from a study of T cell repertoires in cytomegalovirus infection. TCRdb processed the reads anew with MiXCR; each CDR3 protein has one entry. The repertoire holds a few hundred thousand distinct CDR3 sequences, with almost 40% as singletons. Details on this clonotype: What it binds is not known.

The germline CDR1 and CDR2 sequences are MNHEY and SVGEGT. V gave up 8 bases and J gave up 8 bases, with 22 bases separating them. The CDR3 covers 15 residues. The specimen was cultured PBMCs, collected from culture after CMV antigen stimulation. The TCR originated in a human donor in good health (CMV status not recorded). Some clones in this sample may be carry-over from other donors' samples. The chain recombines TRBV6-2 or TRBV6-3 with TRBJ2-1, with D perhaps TRBD2 (6 bases). CDR3 amino acids: CASRPLGLTVDEQFF. The CDR3 DNA reads as TGTGCCAGCCGACCTTTGGGACTCACCGTCGATGAGCAGTTCTTC.